Listed here are 20 T cell receptor beta chains from one sample, sequenced in a study of cytomegalovirus exposure and HLA in healthy donors. Primers included in the PCR were 60 Vbeta and 13 Jbeta primers. Some clones are missing from TCRdb's copy, which holds only in-frame ones; the method was immunoSEQ multiplex PCR. The repertoire holds approximately 150,000 clones, with over 60% as singletons. Sequencing was performed on PBMCs. The receptors come from a man aged 35-49 years in good health and CMV-seronegative.

The gene calls are TRBV28 and TRBJ2-5; TRBD2 agrees at 7 bases. The CDR3 has 15 residues. Trimming at V came to 3 bases and at J to 5 bases, leaving 9 bases not matched to a gene. Germline loops: CDR1 MDHEN, CDR2 SYDVKM. The CDR3 spells CASSFLAAFPETQYF. As DNA, the CDR3 is TGTGCCAGCAGTTTCCTAGCGGCTTTTCCGGAGACCCAGTACTTC.

The J gene is TRBJ1-5, the V gene TRBV21-1; the DNA was not compared with TRBD1, the D call given in the table. TRBV21-1 counts as a pseudogene. CDR3 length equals 16 residues. The DNA of the CDR3 is TGTGCCAGCAGCAAAGGACAGGTTATTAGCAATCAGCCCCAGCATTTT. This gives the protein CASSKGQVISNQPQHF.

J is TRBJ2-2 and V is TRBV7-7; D is perhaps TRBD1 (5 bases). Germline V gene lookup returns CDR1 SSHAT and CDR2 FNYEAQ (reference sequence). The CDR3 spans 16 residues. Between the trimmed V and J ends, which lost 1 base and 7 bases, there was a span of 16 bases. The CDR3 loop reads CASSLDPPGIGGELFF. CDR3 in DNA: TGTGCCAGCAGCTTAGACCCACCAGGGATTGGCGGGGAGCTGTTTTTT.

The gene calls are TRBV6-5 and TRBJ2-7; 8 bases line up with TRBD1. This CDR3 has 13 amino acids. Germline CDR1 MNHEY, CDR2 SVGAGI. After removal of 8 bases from V and 3 bases from J, the junction contained 6 bases not matched to a gene. The CDR3 loop is CASGRTGNYEQYF. Written as DNA, the CDR3 is TGTGCCAGCGGGCGGACAGGGAACTACGAGCAGTACTTC.

J is TRBJ2-3 and V is TRBV6-6; D may be TRBD1 (6 bases). With 2 bases removed from V and 1 base from J, the gap between germline ends came to 7 bases. Germline CDR1 reads MNHNY; CDR2 reads SVGAGI (reference sequence). The CDR3 sequence is 14 residues long. The CDR3 loop reads CASSYRTGTDTQYF. The CDR3 DNA reads TGTGCCAGCAGTTACCGGACAGGCACAGATACGCAGTATTTT.

V is TRBV27 and J is TRBJ2-1, with 10 nucleotides matching TRBD2. Trimming cost V 3 bases and J 9 bases; bases outside gene matches: 5. The CDR3 length is 14 residues. Germline-derived CDR1 and CDR2 are MNHEY and SMNVEV (reference sequence). The chain's CDR3 is CASSLRLAGSEQFF. The CDR3 region has the DNA TGTGCCAGCAGTTTGCGACTAGCGGGTAGTGAGCAGTTCTTC.

The chain joins TRBV18 to TRBJ2-2; perhaps TRBD2 as D (6 bases). V lost 3 bases, J lost 6 bases, and 11 bases lay in between. CDR3 size: 14 residues. Germline assignment: CDR1 KGHSH and CDR2 LQKENI. The CDR3 loop is CASSPRDSAGELFF. The CDR3, as DNA: TGTGCCAGCTCACCGCGGGACTCCGCCGGGGAGCTGTTTTTT. Looking up the rest from reference TRBV18 and TRBJ2-2 gives the full variable domain: NAGVMQNPRHLVRRRGQEARLRCSPMKGHSHVYWYRQLPEEGLKFMVYLQKENIIDESGMPKERFSAEFPKEGPSILRIQQVVRGDSAAYFCASSPRDSAGELFFGEGSRLTVL.

V usage is TRBV6-5 and J usage is TRBJ1-2; a weak D match, TRBD1 (6 bases). The CDR3 has 12 amino acids. Trimming took 4 bases from V and 6 from J, leaving 9 bases between them. Germline V gives CDR1 MNHEY, CDR2 SVGAGI. CDR3 in DNA: TGTGCCAGCAGTTTAGGGGGGGATGGCTACACCTTC. Its protein is CASSLGGDGYTF.

The chain has TRBV19 and TRBJ2-6; possible D gene TRBD1, 5 bases. The CDR3 length is 18 residues. The V gene's germline CDR1 is LNHDA and CDR2 SQIVND (reference sequence). V lost 5 bases and J 0 bases, leaving 17 bases between the germline ends. The CDR3 DNA is TGTGCCAGTAGTGCGCGTCCAGGGTCGGGCTCTGGGGCCAACGTCCTGACTTTC. Its translation: CASSARPGSGSGANVLTF.

This clone was picked up a small number of times. The rearrangement uses TRBV19 and TRBJ2-7; D is perhaps TRBD1 (6 bases). Trimming removed 1 base from V and 0 bases from J, with 10 bases in between. From germline, CDR1 is LNHDA and CDR2 SQIVND (reference sequence). The CDR3 has 15 amino acids. The CDR3 DNA reads TGTGCCAGTAGTATAGGACAGGCCGGCTCCTACGAGCAGTACTTC. It specifies CASSIGQAGSYEQYF.

This clone was recorded once. The rearrangement joins TRBV6-1 to TRBJ1-2; D is unclear. The CDR3 runs to 16 residues. V lost 3 bases and J 6 bases, leaving 20 bases between the germline ends. Germline CDR1 MNHNS, CDR2 SASEGT. DNA for the CDR3: TGTGCCAGCAGTGATTACAGACGAGAGGGAATAGATGGCTACACCTTC. It encodes CASSDYRREGIDGYTF.

This clone was seen only a few times. This rearrangement joins TRBV6-6 to TRBJ1-4; possibly TRBD1 for D (6 bases). The J call is doubtful: the DNA matches TRBJ2-2 better. CDR3 length equals 12 residues. From germline, CDR1 is MNHNY and CDR2 SVGAGI (reference sequence). The CDR3 region has the DNA TGTGCCAGCAGTTACGGACAGGGGGAGCTGTTTTTT. Residues: CASSYGQGELFF.

This chain connects TRBV2 to TRBJ2-1; D is unresolved. The CDR3 covers 15 residues. Germline lookup yields CDR1 SNHLY and CDR2 FYNNEI. V lost 1 base and J lost 0, with 7 bases in between. The CDR3 sequence is CASSEGLSSYNEQFF. Written as DNA, the CDR3 is TGTGCCAGCAGTGAAGGCCTAAGCTCCTACAATGAGCAGTTCTTC.

The chain joins TRBV5-4 to TRBJ1-3; possibly TRBD1 for D (5 bases). From germline, CDR1 is SGHNT and CDR2 YYREEE (reference sequence). The CDR3 is made up of 16 amino acids. V shed 1 base and J shed 4 bases, with 15 bases lying between them. CDR3 sequence: CASSLYGRVGGNTIYF. In DNA, the CDR3 is TGTGCCAGCAGCTTGTACGGCAGGGTAGGGGGAAACACCATATATTTT.

The V call is TRBV28, the J call TRBJ2-7; 8 bases line up with TRBD1. CDR1 and CDR2 (germline): MDHEN, SYDVKM. With V trimmed by 6 bases and J by 4 bases, 2 bases remained unmatched. There are 12 residues in the CDR3. CDR3 amino acids: CASRRTGYEQYF. CDR3 in DNA: TGTGCCAGCAGGCGGACAGGGTACGAGCAGTACTTC.

This chain connects TRBV30 to TRBJ1-6, with a weak D call TRBD1 (6 bases). CDR1 GTSNPN and CDR2 SVGIG come from the germline V gene (reference sequence). This CDR3 is built from 14 residues. V lost 0 bases to trimming and J lost 7 bases, with 10 bases between them. The CDR3 reads CAWSVTGKNSPLHF. CDR3 sequence (DNA): TGTGCCTGGAGTGTAACAGGGAAGAATTCACCCCTCCACTTT. The full variable domain, rest sourced from reference TRBV30 and TRBJ1-6, is SQTIHQWPATLVQPVGSPLSLECTVEGTSNPNLYWYRQAAGRGLQLLFYSVGIGQISSEVPQNLSASRPQDRQFILSSKKLLLSDSGFYLCAWSVTGKNSPLHFGNGTRLTVT.

This clone was counted a few times. The rearrangement uses TRBV5-5 and TRBJ2-7; D possibly corresponds to TRBD2 (6 bases). Germline V gene data show CDR1 as SGHKS and CDR2 as YYEKEE (reference sequence). V was clipped by 4 bases and J by 11 bases, with 22 bases between them. This CDR3 has 14 residues. In nucleotides, the CDR3 is TGTGCCAGCAGCCATTACCTCTACGAGCGCGGGGAGTACTTC. It codes for CASSHYLYERGEYF.

The gene calls are TRBV14 and TRBJ1-1; 10 bases match TRBD1. The V gene's germline CDR1 is SGHDN and CDR2 FVKESK. The CDR3 is made up of 16 amino acids. The J segment lost 7 bases and the V segment lost 1 base, leaving 9 bases of the junction unmatched. As DNA, the CDR3 is TGTGCCAGCAGCCAAGGGGTGGACAGGGGGAGGCATGAAGCTTTCTTT. As protein: CASSQGVDRGRHEAFF.

This rearrangement joins TRBV9 to TRBJ1-2, with a weak D call TRBD1 (5 bases). The CDR3 totals 14 residues. V was clipped by 3 bases and J by 4 bases, with 13 bases between them. Germline CDR1 SGDLS, CDR2 YYNGEE. CDR3 amino acids: CASSAIDSVYGYTF. Here the CDR3 DNA reads TGTGCCAGCAGCGCAATAGACAGCGTCTATGGCTACACCTTC.

In its sample, this clone was seen a few times. The J gene is TRBJ1-5, the V gene TRBV19; 9 nucleotides line up with TRBD1. J gave up 4 bases and V 4 bases, and 14 bases lay outside the gene matches. CDR3 length: 18 amino acids. The V gene's germline CDR1 is LNHDA and CDR2 SQIVND (reference sequence). The CDR3 bases are TGTGCCAGTAGTACCGATGGGACAGGGTTTTGGTCAAATCAGCCCCAGCATTTT. This translates into CASSTDGTGFWSNQPQHF.